This TCR beta chain was profiled in a study of blood T cell repertoires in COVID-19. Germline V gene lookup returns CDR1 GTSNPN and CDR2 SVGIG (reference sequence). V lost 6 bases and J lost 4; bases outside the gene matches: 9. The length of the CDR3 is 15 residues. Repertoires were generated with immunoSEQ multiplex PCR, while TCRdb's copy carries only in-frame clones and drops some. The sample lists about 160,000 clones, 80% occurring once. This clonotype was obtained from a man aged 40-49 years who had recovered from COVID-19. The sample was PBMCs or T cells enriched from blood (not recorded which). The V and J genes are TRBV30 and TRBJ2-1; TRBD2 agrees at 10 bases. CDR3 coding DNA: TGTGCCTGCCAGCCAACTAGCGGGGCGTACAATGAGCAGTTCTTC. The encoded protein is CACQPTSGAYNEQFF. Variable domain in full (rest from reference TRBV30 and TRBJ2-1): SQTIHQWPATLVQPVGSPLSLECTVEGTSNPNLYWYRQAAGRGLQLLFYSVGIGQISSEVPQNLSASRPQDRQFILSSKKLLLSDSGFYLCACQPTSGAYNEQFFGPGTRLTVL.